A selection of T cell receptor beta chains follows, all from one sample in a study of shared clonotypes between healthy human individuals. Here immunoSEQ multiplex PCR was the method, and the copy in TCRdb shows in-frame clones only, minus some. The table lists approximately 1.5 million clones, 98% of them singletons, with about 0.45% in the top ten. Material for sequencing was naive CD4+ T cells sorted from blood. The receptors were gathered from a man under 40 in good health. The CDR3 runs from the conserved cysteine through the conserved F or W. Each record gives: V gene, J gene, clone size, D gene, CDR3 protein, CDR3 DNA. The D gene is left open where the match is weak. Clone size is stated in some rows and not others, as once, few, many or a class when expanded.

TRBV7-2,TRBJ1-2,-,-,CASSAQITWNYGYTF,TGTGCCAGCAGCGCCCAGATTACATGGAACTATGGCTACACCTTC
TRBV5-1,TRBJ2-5,-,-,CASSNIPGGGETQYF,TGCGCCAGCAGTAACATCCCCGGGGGTGGAGAGACCCAGTACTTC
TRBV19,TRBJ2-1,-,-,CASSPDKQGFYNEQFF,TGTGCCAGTAGTCCCGATAAACAGGGATTCTACAATGAGCAGTTCTTC
TRBV15,TRBJ2-5,-,TRBD2,CATSRDLASGRRETQYF,TGTGCCACCAGCAGAGACCTTGCTAGCGGGAGGAGAGAGACCCAGTACTTC
TRBV7-2,TRBJ2-2,-,TRBD2,CASSPAGGTANTGELFF,TGTGCCAGCAGCCCAGCGGGGGGTACGGCGAACACCGGGGAGCTGTTTTTT
TRBV7-9,TRBJ1-2,-,TRBD1,CASSSRTGPQGYTF,TGTGCCAGCAGCTCCCGGACAGGCCCCCAAGGCTACACCTTC
TRBV6-5,TRBJ1-2,-,-,CASSYALAPRGDGYTF,TGTGCCAGCAGTTACGCCCTGGCCCCGCGGGGGGATGGCTACACCTTC
TRBV19,TRBJ2-7,-,-,CASSTTGTLSYEQYF,TGTGCCAGTAGCACAACCGGGACATTATCCTACGAGCAGTACTTC
TRBV7-3,TRBJ2-1,-,-,CASSLTGPGLTNNEQFF,TGTGCCAGCAGCTTAACTGGTCCCGGGCTTACAAACAATGAGCAGTTCTTC
TRBV28,TRBJ1-4,-,-,CASSLSGATNEKLFF,TGTGCCAGCAGTTTATCCGGTGCAACTAATGAAAAACTGTTTTTT
TRBV6-1,TRBJ2-2,-,TRBD2,CASSGPAGGLNTGELFF,TGTGCCAGCAGTGGGCCAGCGGGAGGACTGAACACCGGGGAGCTGTTTTTT
TRBV7-2,TRBJ2-7,-,TRBD1,CASSRDRDSTYEQYF,TGTGCCAGCAGCCGTGACCGGGACAGCACCTACGAGCAGTACTTC
TRBV14,TRBJ2-7,-,-,CASSQRSGLTTGEQYF,TGTGCCAGCAGCCAACGTTCCGGACTGACGACCGGCGAGCAGTACTTC
TRBV6-6,TRBJ2-1,-,-,CASSRVNNEQFF,TGTGCCAGCAGTAGGGTGAACAATGAGCAGTTCTTC
TRBV4-1,TRBJ2-1,once,-,CASSQIWSNEQFF,TGCGCCAGCAGCCAAATCTGGAGCAATGAGCAGTTCTTC
TRBV5-8,TRBJ1-1,-,-,CASSLTVNTEAFF,TGTGCCAGCAGCTTAACGGTGAACACTGAAGCTTTCTTT
TRBV5-1,TRBJ2-2,-,-,CASSLAQLSTGELFF,TGCGCCAGCAGCTTGGCCCAGTTAAGCACCGGGGAGCTGTTTTTT
TRBV5-4,TRBJ2-3,-,-,CASSRTGTSTDTQYF,TGTGCCAGCAGCCGAACAGGGACTAGCACAGATACGCAGTATTTT
TRBV28,TRBJ1-1,once,-,CASLAGMNTEAFF,TGTGCCAGCCTGGCCGGCATGAACACTGAAGCTTTCTTT
TRBV28,TRBJ2-7,-,-,CASRQILHEQYF,TGTGCCAGCAGGCAAATTCTGCACGAGCAGTACTTC
TRBV2,TRBJ2-2,-,-,CASSGTRTETGELFF,TGTGCCAGCAGTGGTACACGGACGGAAACCGGGGAGCTGTTTTTT
TRBV11-2,TRBJ2-7,-,TRBD2,CASSLLSPLAGAYEQYF,TGTGCCAGCAGCTTATTATCTCCCCTAGCGGGAGCCTACGAGCAGTACTTC
TRBV28,TRBJ2-7,-,-,CASSLSTRGLGNEQYF,TGTGCCAGCAGTTTATCGACGCGGGGACTCGGGAACGAGCAGTACTTC
TRBV18,TRBJ1-3,once,-,CASSPPTGPGNTIYF,TGTGCCAGCTCACCACCGACCGGTCCTGGAAACACCATATATTTT
TRBV5-1,TRBJ1-4,-,TRBD1,CASSTYRGPNEKLFF,TGCGCCAGCAGCACCTACAGGGGACCTAATGAAAAACTGTTTTTT
TRBV4-2,TRBJ2-3,-,TRBD2,CASSLETSGSPDTQYF,TGTGCCAGCAGCCTCGAGACTAGCGGGAGCCCCGATACGCAGTATTTT
TRBV4-3,TRBJ2-7,-,TRBD2,CASSQGSVAGHYEQYF,TGCGCCAGCAGCCAAGGTAGCGTAGCGGGGCACTACGAGCAGTACTTC
TRBV5-1,TRBJ1-2,once,TRBD1,CASRQDGTADFGGYTF,TGCGCCAGCAGGCAGGACGGGACAGCTGATTTCGGTGGCTACACCTTC
TRBV6-1,TRBJ2-1,-,TRBD1,CASRRGQGVEFF,TGTGCCAGCAGGAGAGGACAGGGGGTCGAGTTCTTC
TRBV27,TRBJ2-7,-,TRBD2,CASSLLAGSHEQYF,TGTGCCAGCAGTCTTCTAGCGGGAAGCCACGAGCAGTACTTC
TRBV6-5,TRBJ1-1,-,-,CASSPSHANTEAFF,TGTGCCAGCAGTCCGAGCCATGCGAACACTGAAGCTTTCTTT
TRBV4-3,TRBJ2-7,-,TRBD2,CASSQTSGGPGEQYF,TGCGCCAGCAGCCAGACGAGCGGGGGGCCGGGCGAGCAGTACTTC
TRBV7-9,TRBJ2-1,-,TRBD2,CASSTTGTSGEGEQFF,TGTGCCAGCAGCACCACCGGGACTAGCGGAGAGGGGGAGCAGTTCTTC
TRBV20-1,TRBJ1-2,-,-,CSAKTLYGYTF,TGCAGTGCTAAAACCCTCTATGGCTACACCTTC
TRBV14,TRBJ1-1,-,TRBD1,CASSPIRDRGDTEAFF,TGTGCCAGCAGCCCCATTAGAGACAGGGGAGACACTGAAGCTTTCTTT
TRBV18,TRBJ1-2,-,-,CASSQAGGDYGYTF,TGTGCCAGCTCCCAGGCCGGGGGTGACTATGGCTACACCTTC
TRBV28,TRBJ2-7,-,-,CASGGKGASYEQYF,TGTGCCTCTGGGGGGAAGGGGGCCTCCTACGAGCAGTACTTC
TRBV11-3,TRBJ2-7,-,-,CASSLGSGQNYEQYF,TGTGCCAGCAGCTTGGGGAGCGGACAGAACTACGAGCAGTACTTC
TRBV9,TRBJ2-5,-,-,CASAPSSQETQYF,TGTGCCAGCGCCCCCTCCAGCCAAGAGACCCAGTACTTC
TRBV6-1,TRBJ2-7,-,-,CASGRGHGGYEQYF,TGTGCCAGTGGGAGGGGACACGGAGGGTACGAGCAGTACTTC
TRBV2,TRBJ1-3,-,-,CASSVEGYTIYF,TGTGCCAGCAGTGTTGAAGGATACACCATATATTTT
TRBV5-1,TRBJ2-7,-,-,CASSLGGIYEQYF,TGCGCCAGCAGCTTGGGAGGGATATACGAGCAGTACTTC
TRBV18,TRBJ1-1,-,-,CASSVNTEAFF,TGTGCCAGCTCGGTGAACACTGAAGCTTTCTTT
TRBV19,TRBJ1-1,-,-,CASSIWRTNTEAFF,TGTGCCAGTAGTATTTGGAGAACGAACACTGAAGCTTTCTTT
TRBV5-5,TRBJ2-7,-,TRBD1,CASRDPGGNYEQYF,TGTGCCAGCAGGGACCCAGGGGGAAACTACGAGCAGTACTTC